The clone carrying this TCR beta chain was seen only a few times. CDR3 length: 12 residues. Germline V lookup: CDR1 SQVTM, CDR2 ANQGSEA. The repertoire was sequenced with immunoSEQ multiplex PCR; TCRdb's copy has only in-frame clones and lacks some. Of about 2.1 million clones listed, 90% to 95% are singletons. CD8 cells regarded as naive lacked CD45RO, were positively chosen for CCR7, and omitted terminally differentiated effector memory CD45RA+ cells. This specimen comes from a study of shared clonotypes between healthy human individuals. This chain joins TRBV29-1 and TRBJ1-1; D might be TRBD1 (5 bases). The sequencing sample was made of naive CD8+ T cells from PBMCs. The clonotype originates from a man younger than 35 in good health. Some clones in this sample may be carry-over from other donors' samples. This chain's CDR3 is CAQTTGWSEAFF. The CDR3 region has the DNA TGCGCCCAGACCACAGGTTGGTCTGAAGCTTTCTTT.